The TCR beta chain described here comes from a study of shared clonotypes between healthy human individuals. Study outcomes and limitations: It was the few donors that limited the genetic and exposure-history diversity represented.

CD45RO-negative, CCR7-selected cells formed the naive CD8 fraction, which excluded terminally differentiated effector memory CD45RA+ cells. With 4 bases clipped from V and 3 bases from J, the junction kept 7 bases outside the gene matches. Germline loops: CDR1 SQVTM, CDR2 ANQGSEA. This CDR3 contains 14 residues. Assay used: immunoSEQ multiplex PCR; TCRdb lists only in-frame clones, some missing. This sample has hundreds of thousands of clones, with about 91% found just once. Of note for this clone: Its antigen remains unidentified.

Input material: naive CD8+ T cells sorted from blood. The V call is TRBV29-1, the J call TRBJ2-7; 9 bases line up with TRBD2. The receptor was derived from a man aged 25 to 40 in good health. In DNA, the CDR3 is TGCAGCGTTGTTCCTAGCGGGAAGATCTACGAGCAGTACTTC. Translation gives CSVVPSGKIYEQYF.